This T cell receptor beta chain was sequenced during a study of vaccination effects on CD4 cells after COVID-19. Study-wide context: Researchers obtained post-vaccine samples at a median of 72 days past the second dose.

Measured with immunoSEQ multiplex PCR; TCRdb has only the in-frame clones, and not every one. The data contain about 24,000 clones, 77% of them singletons. The ViraFEST assay expanded antigen-specific CD4+ T cells with viral peptide pools before sequencing. Subsequent to a culture period of about nine days, CD4+ T cells were isolated. Participants received two doses of either the BNT162b2 or mRNA-1273 vaccine. Having tested negative for nucleocapsid antibodies, the vaccine recipients showed no prior SARS-CoV-2 infection. On both days 3 and 7, half of the culture medium was replaced with IL-2 medium. To note about this clone: Its antigen is unknown.

V dropped 2 bases and J dropped 5; count of bases not matched to a gene: 4. The CDR3 is 14 amino acids. The germline V gene has CDR1 MDHEN and CDR2 SYDVKM. Study results and caveats: Late in the post-vaccination period, infection-induced and vaccine-induced clones underwent marked clonal contraction.

This sequence originates from a human donor who received a COVID-19 vaccine. Sequencing used CD4+ T cells from PBMCs cultured with HCoV-NL63 spike peptides, obtained after COVID-19 vaccination. V usage is TRBV28 and J usage is TRBJ2-7, with TRBD2 matching 9 bases. CDR3 coding DNA: TGTGCCAGCAGTTTAGGCGGGAGGGAAAACGAGCAGTACTTC. This gives the protein CASSLGGRENEQYF.